The 18 T cell receptor beta chains below come from one sample, sequenced in a study of PD-1 blockade in classical Hodgkin lymphoma. Profiled with immunoSEQ multiplex PCR; TCRdb holds only in-frame clones, not every one. This repertoire shows 20,000 to 25,000 clones, 65% to 90% found once; its top ten account for 20%. Each of the patients experienced relapse following autologous stem cell transplantation, and their brentuximab vedotin exposure differed. Sequencing was performed on peripheral blood mononuclear cells (PBMCs), taken before the second cycle of nivolumab. These receptors all come from a human donor with classical Hodgkin lymphoma.

The chain employs TRBV7-8 and TRBJ2-7, with D perhaps TRBD2 (6 bases). With 6 bases removed from V and 2 bases from J, the gap between germline ends came to 20 bases. The CDR3 totals 16 residues. Germline lookup yields CDR1 SGHVS and CDR2 FQNEAQ. Written as DNA, the CDR3 is TGTGCCAGCAGTTATGCTGGGGGGTCGTCCCCCTACGAGCAGTACTTC. This sequence encodes CASSYAGGSSPYEQYF.

This rearrangement joins TRBV6-6 to TRBJ2-5; 14 nucleotides agree with TRBD2. The CDR3 covers 16 residues. Germline V gives CDR1 MNHNY, CDR2 SVGAGI (reference sequence). V shed 4 bases and J 5 bases; nucleotides not matched to a gene: 6. CDR3 bases: TGTGCCAGCAGTTTGACTAGCGGGGGGGCCTCGGAGACCCAGTACTTC. This encodes CASSLTSGGASETQYF.

The chain has TRBV6-5 and TRBJ2-7, with 7 nucleotides matching TRBD1. J gave up 0 bases and V 7 bases, and 9 bases lay outside the gene matches. Germline CDR1 reads MNHEY; CDR2 reads SVGAGI. The CDR3 spans 15 residues. CDR3 amino acids: CASTRGGQDSYEQYF. CDR3 in DNA: TGTGCCAGCACCCGAGGAGGACAGGACTCCTACGAGCAGTACTTC.

This clone has a handful of counts. The chain carries TRBV10-3 and TRBJ2-4; D is perhaps TRBD1 or TRBD2 (5 bases each). V gave up 2 bases and J gave up 0 bases, with 8 bases separating them. This CDR3 spans 15 amino acids. Germline V gene lookup returns CDR1 ENHRY and CDR2 SYGVKD. CDR3 loop: CAISEEGRAKNIQYF. In DNA, the CDR3 is TGTGCCATCAGTGAGGAGGGACGAGCCAAAAACATTCAGTACTTC.

This clone was counted between two and nine times. V is TRBV12-2 and J is TRBJ1-1. TRBV12-2 is a known pseudogene. This CDR3 is built from 16 residues. Here the CDR3 reads CASRLIRGPGRTEAFF. In DNA form, the CDR3 reads TGTGCAAGTCGCTTAATCCGGGGGCCGGGTCGAACTGAAGCTTTCTTT.

The chain combines TRBV6-1 with TRBJ2-7; 7 nucleotides line up with TRBD1. In germline, CDR1 is MNHNS, CDR2 SASEGT. The CDR3 consists of 14 residues. After removal of 7 bases from V and 0 bases from J, the junction contained 6 bases not matched to a gene. In DNA, the CDR3 is TGTGCCAGCATCCTGGGACAGAGCTCCTACGAGCAGTACTTC. It codes for CASILGQSSYEQYF.

This chain links TRBV5-4 with TRBJ2-5; D might be TRBD1 (6 bases). From germline, CDR1 is SGHNT and CDR2 YYREEE (reference sequence). CDR3 size: 16 residues. V was cut by 0 bases and J by 1 base, with 13 bases left in between. The CDR3 coding sequence is TGTGCCAGCAGCTTGGTGGCAGGGGAACTCCAAGAGACCCAGTACTTC. This codes for CASSLVAGELQETQYF.

The chain joins TRBV15 to TRBJ2-2; D is unclear. V was trimmed by 3 bases and J by 5 bases, leaving 16 bases between them. This CDR3 contains 16 residues. CDR1 LNHNV and CDR2 YYDKDF come from the germline V gene (reference sequence). The chain's CDR3 is CATSRGWAQATGELFF. The CDR3 DNA follows: TGTGCCACCAGCAGGGGTTGGGCGCAAGCGACCGGGGAGCTGTTTTTT.

The gene calls are TRBV30 and TRBJ1-3, with D maybe TRBD1 (5 bases). Trimming removed 8 bases from V and 1 base from J, with 15 bases in between. The length of the CDR3 is 14 residues. Germline V gene data show CDR1 as GTSNPN and CDR2 as SVGIG (reference sequence). In nucleotides, the CDR3 is TGTGCCCACCGGGACGTAGGATCTGGAAACACCATATATTTT. Protein: CAHRDVGSGNTIYF.

This clone turned up a few times. V usage is TRBV5-6 and J usage is TRBJ1-2; tentative D call: TRBD1 (6 bases). V lost 4 bases and J lost 3, with 13 bases in between. The CDR3 is 14 residues long. CDR1 and CDR2 (germline): SGHDT, YYEEEE. The CDR3 bases are TGTGCCAGCAGCGCACAGGGTAGGTACTATGGCTACACCTTC. Translating gives CASSAQGRYYGYTF. Full variable domain (outside the CDR3, taken from reference TRBV5-6 and TRBJ1-2): DAGVTQSPTHLIKTRGQQVTLRCSPKSGHDTVSWYQQALGQGPQFIFQYYEEEERQRGNFPDRFSGHQFPNYSSELNVNALLLGDSALYLCASSAQGRYYGYTFGSGTRLTVV.

V usage is TRBV7-9 and J usage is TRBJ2-3, with D possibly TRBD2 on 7 matching bases. The V and J ends lost 5 bases and 2 bases respectively, with 20 bases between them. Germline CDR1 reads SEHNR; CDR2 reads FQNEAQ (reference sequence). The CDR3 runs to 17 residues. Here the CDR3 reads CASSPKEAGANTDTQYF. The CDR3 DNA reads as TGTGCCAGCAGCCCTAAGGAGGCGGGGGCCAACACAGATACGCAGTATTTT.

This chain uses TRBV7-9 with TRBJ2-1; 10 bases align to TRBD2. The CDR3 is 14 amino acids. The germline V gene has CDR1 SEHNR and CDR2 FQNEAQ (reference sequence). Germline trimming cut 5 bases from V and 7 bases from J; bases unmatched to any gene: 5. The CDR3 loop is CASSPSGRPNEQFF. CDR3 in DNA: TGTGCCAGCAGCCCTAGCGGGAGACCAAATGAGCAGTTCTTC.

The CDR3 protein is CASRKILNTEAFF. In nucleotides, the CDR3 is TGTGCCAGCAGAAAAATCCTGAACACTGAAGCTTTCTTT. This chain uses TRBV6-1 with TRBJ1-1; D unresolved. The length of the CDR3 is 13 residues. In germline, CDR1 is MNHNS, CDR2 SASEGT. Trimming removed 6 bases at V and 0 bases at J, with 8 bases between.

J is TRBJ2-3 and V is TRBV5-1; 12 bases fit TRBD1. The germline CDR1 and CDR2 sequences are SGHRS and YFSETQ. Trimming removed 0 bases from V and 4 bases from J; junction bases left unmatched: 3. The length of the CDR3 is 16 residues. Written as DNA, the CDR3 is TGCGCCAGCAGCTTGGCGGGGACAGGGGGCGCAGATACGCAGTATTTT. This translates into CASSLAGTGGADTQYF. Filled out from reference TRBV5-1 and TRBJ2-3, the complete variable domain reads KAGVTQTPRYLIKTRGQQVTLSCSPISGHRSVSWYQQTPGQGLQFLFEYFSETQRNKGNFPGRFSGRQFSNSRSEMNVSTLELGDSALYLCASSLAGTGGADTQYFGPGTRLTVL.

The genes are TRBV28 and TRBJ1-2; D uncertain. V was clipped by 9 bases and J by 2 bases, with 10 bases between them. Germline CDR1 and CDR2: MDHEN and SYDVKM. The CDR3 runs 12 residues. The CDR3 DNA sequence: TGTGCCAGTCTCCGACCCAACTATGGCTACACCTTC. Protein sequence: CASLRPNYGYTF.

The V and J genes are TRBV18 and TRBJ1-1, with 9 positions matching TRBD1. V shed 5 bases and J 3 bases; nucleotides not matched to a gene: 4. Germline CDR1 reads KGHSH; CDR2 reads LQKENI. The CDR3 runs 14 residues. CDR3 coding DNA: TGTGCCAGCTCAACCGGGACAGGGTACACTGAAGCTTTCTTT. Its protein product is CASSTGTGYTEAFF.

J is TRBJ1-4 and V is TRBV7-2; 10 bases are a match to TRBD1. V trimming: 0 bases; J trimming: 11 bases; junction bases outside the gene matches: 3. Germline V gene sequence: CDR1 SGHTA, CDR2 FQGNSA. This CDR3 has 14 residues. The CDR3 loop is CASSLAGQGKKLFF. In DNA, the CDR3 is TGTGCCAGCAGCTTAGCGGGACAGGGGAAGAAACTGTTTTTT. Variable domain in full (rest from reference TRBV7-2 and TRBJ1-4): GAGVSQSPSNKVTEKGKDVELRCDPISGHTALYWYRQSLGQGLEFLIYFQGNSAPDKSGLPSDRFSAERTGGSVSTLTIQRTQQEDSAVYLCASSLAGQGKKLFFGSGTQLSVL.

The genes are TRBV21-1 and TRBJ2-7; the table's D call, TRBD2, was not checked against the DNA. TRBV21-1 is a documented pseudogene. The CDR3 is 15 residues long. The CDR3 DNA follows: TGTGCCAGCAGTGGCTTCGGCGGGAGTGAGTACGAGCAGTACTTC. This gives the protein CASSGFGGSEYEQYF.